This T cell receptor (beta chain) was documented in a study of blood T cell repertoires in COVID-19 (dated by TCRdb to the early 2020s). Some background on the complete study: Collaborator samples came from the United States, Italy and Spain and covered acute and convalescent phases of COVID-19. The material from the prospective study consisted of cDNA or gDNA derived from T cells, B-cell-depleted T cells, or PBMCs. Subjects who had been exposed to COVID-19, were actively infected with it, or had recovered from it provided the deeply sampled blood TCRbeta repertoires that made up the dataset. A freely available public database, intended as a resource for researchers studying the immune response to SARS-CoV-2, is where the repertoires were released. The samples were drawn from the first 160 participants of the ongoing ImmuneRACE study and from 950 to 1,500 subjects provided by 6 global collaborators. The sample metadata nearly always contained a de-identified subject ID, COVID-19 status, age in years and sex. Where available, HLA class I and class II types were obtained from metadata supplied by the sample provider rather than from assay-based typing.

TCRbeta CDR3 regions were amplified from genomic DNA by means of the immunoSEQ Assay, a bias-controlled multiplex PCR. In the original analysis: The number of nucleated cells in each sample was estimated from the amplification of reference gene primers within the assay. To quantify the absolute abundance of each unique TCRbeta CDR3 rearrangement, sequence reads were collapsed and filtered. For each sample, productive Simpson clonality was calculated as the square root of Simpson's diversity index across productive rearrangements. TCRdb took over this immuneACCESS table, retaining in-frame rearrangements with V and J assigned. Such tables are incomplete; in checked studies, under half of the missing clones stem from an unresolved V gene, and the remainder is unexplained. The V and J calls and clone size are taken from that table; D and trimming were inferred from the DNA. Across this sample there are a few hundred thousand clones, with less than 90% seen only once. Just under 3% of the sample rests with the top ten.

The study at large found these results: How much clinical and demographic metadata was included differed by source and by participant, and the metadata was provided uncurated.

Measured from the cysteine to the phenylalanine, the CDR3 is 15 residues long. The CDR3 DNA has 45 bases and is translated from base 1. Trimming takes 5 bases from V and 0 bases from J, and the germline ends sit 14 bases apart. The germline V gene (reference sequence) supplies CDR1 LNHDA and CDR2 SQIVND. Enrolling through a virtual design, the prospective study's participants ranged in age from about 18 to 89 years and lived across about two dozen United States geographic areas. In the prospective study, participants were assigned to cohorts based on the clinical history participants reported in a screening survey and a study questionnaire. For ImmuneRACE Cohort 3, a participant was defined as recovered based on two consecutive negative NP/OP PCR tests, clearance by a healthcare professional, or resolution of symptoms. Mobile phlebotomists in the prospective study collected whole blood, serum and a nasopharyngeal or oropharyngeal swab from every participant. Additional blood draws and questionnaires over an approximately 2-month period could optionally be provided by prospective study participants. Prospective study blood samples were shipped either frozen or at room temperature before DNA extraction.

About this clone: The target of this receptor is not known. Base qualities are not at hand, and no much larger clone is one base apart.

The clonotype originates from a woman in her twenties or thirties who had recovered from COVID-19. This chain is built from TRBV19 and TRBJ2-7; TRBD1 might be the D gene, on 7 matching bases. Sequencing used PBMCs or T cells enriched from blood (not recorded which). The nucleotide sequence is TGTGCCAGTAGTGTTGCGGGACAGTCCTCCTACGAGCAGTACTTC. It encodes CASSVAGQSSYEQYF.